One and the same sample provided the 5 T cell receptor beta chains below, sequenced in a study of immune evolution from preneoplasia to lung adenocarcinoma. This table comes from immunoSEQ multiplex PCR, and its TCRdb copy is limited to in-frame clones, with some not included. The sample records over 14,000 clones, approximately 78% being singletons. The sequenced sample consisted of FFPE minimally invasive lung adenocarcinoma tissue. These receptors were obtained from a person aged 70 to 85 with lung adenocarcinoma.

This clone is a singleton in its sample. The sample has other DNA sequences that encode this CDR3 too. CDR3 nucleotide sequence: TGTGCCAGCAGCTCCCGTAGTATCGGGGGCGCAACCGGGGAGCTGTTTTTT. The encoded protein is CASSSRSIGGATGELFF. The J gene is TRBJ2-2, the V gene TRBV11-3, with D possibly called TRBD1 or TRBD2 (6 bases each). Deletions cut 4 bases from V and 5 bases from J, with 20 bases between. CDR3 length: 17 amino acids. Looked up from germline, CDR1 is SGHNT and CDR2 is YENEEA.

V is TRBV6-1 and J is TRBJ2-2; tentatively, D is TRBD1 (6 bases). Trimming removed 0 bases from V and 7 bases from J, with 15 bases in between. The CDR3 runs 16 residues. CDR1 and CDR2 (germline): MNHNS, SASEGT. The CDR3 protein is CASSEAGGAAGGELFF. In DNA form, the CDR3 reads TGTGCCAGCAGTGAAGCTGGGGGCGCGGCTGGCGGGGAGCTGTTTTTT.

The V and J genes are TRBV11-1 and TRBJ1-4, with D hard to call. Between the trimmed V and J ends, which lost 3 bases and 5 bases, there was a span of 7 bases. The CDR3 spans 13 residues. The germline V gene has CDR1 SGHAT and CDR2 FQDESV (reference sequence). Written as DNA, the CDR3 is TGTGCCAGCAGCTTTCGGGTGAATGAAAAACTGTTTTTT. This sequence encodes CASSFRVNEKLFF.

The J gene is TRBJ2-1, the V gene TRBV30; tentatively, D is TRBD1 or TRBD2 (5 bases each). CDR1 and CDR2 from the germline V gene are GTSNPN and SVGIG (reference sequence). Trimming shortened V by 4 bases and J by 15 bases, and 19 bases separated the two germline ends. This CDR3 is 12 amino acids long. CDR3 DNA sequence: TGTGCCTGGATCAAATCCGGGACCCTAATGTTCTTC. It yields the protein CAWIKSGTLMFF.

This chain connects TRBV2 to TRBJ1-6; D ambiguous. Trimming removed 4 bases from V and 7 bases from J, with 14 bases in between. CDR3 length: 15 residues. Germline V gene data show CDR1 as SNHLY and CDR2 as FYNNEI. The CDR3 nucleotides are TGTGCCAGCAGTGTTTCCATAACGGGAAATTCACCCCTCCACTTT. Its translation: CASSVSITGNSPLHF.